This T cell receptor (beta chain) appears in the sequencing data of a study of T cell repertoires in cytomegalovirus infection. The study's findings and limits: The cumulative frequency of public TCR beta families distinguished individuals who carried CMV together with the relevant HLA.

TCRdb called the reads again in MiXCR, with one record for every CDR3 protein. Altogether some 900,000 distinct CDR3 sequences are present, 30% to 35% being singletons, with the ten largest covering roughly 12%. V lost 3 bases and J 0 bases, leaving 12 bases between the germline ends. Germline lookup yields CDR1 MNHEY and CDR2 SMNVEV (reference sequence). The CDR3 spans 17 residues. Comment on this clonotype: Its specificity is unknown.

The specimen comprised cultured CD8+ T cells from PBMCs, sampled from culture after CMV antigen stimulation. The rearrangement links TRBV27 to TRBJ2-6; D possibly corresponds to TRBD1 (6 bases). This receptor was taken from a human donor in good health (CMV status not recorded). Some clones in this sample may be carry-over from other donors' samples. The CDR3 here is CASSFLGAVSGANVLTF. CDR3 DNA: TGTGCCAGCAGTTTTCTGGGGGCCGTCTCTGGGGCCAACGTCCTGACTTTC. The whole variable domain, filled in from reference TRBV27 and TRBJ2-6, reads EAQVTQNPRYLITVTGKKLTVTCSQNMNHEYMSWYRQDPGLGLRQIYYSMNVEVTDKGDVPEGYKVSRKEKRNFPLILESPSPNQTSLYFCASSFLGAVSGANVLTFGAGSRLTVL.